This is a list of T cell receptor beta chains from one sample in a study of T-cell reconstitution after alpha-beta-depleted transplantation in children. MiXCR, applied by TCRdb to the PCR reads, yields one record per CDR3 protein. The sample includes a few hundred thousand distinct CDR3 sequences, around 17% of them seen just once. The specimen comprised PBMCs from the stem cell graft donor, sampled from the stem cell graft. These receptors were collected from a human donor who donated a stem cell graft to a child with acute lymphoblastic leukemia. Both conserved end residues are part of each CDR3. D genes are given only for firm matches. Not every row has a clone size; where given, it reads once, few, many or a size class.

clone_size,d_call,cdr3_length,v_call,j_call,cdr3_nt,cdr3_aa
NA,TRBD2,18,TRBV5-1,TRBJ2-7,TGCGCCAGCAGCTTGAGTTGGGGTGGACTAGCGGGATTTTACGAGCAGTACTTC,CASSLSWGGLAGFYEQYF
NA,TRBD1,19,TRBV5-1,TRBJ2-1,TGCGCCAGCAGCTTGTGGGGACAGGGAGGTGCTAGCTCCTACAATGAGCAGTTCTTC,CASSLWGQGGASSYNEQFF
NA,NA,15,TRBV27,TRBJ2-4,TGTGCCAGCAGTCCAACCCCGGAAACGAAAAACATTCAGTACTTC,CASSPTPETKNIQYF
NA,TRBD2,19,TRBV7-3,TRBJ2-2,TGTGCCAGCAGCTTTCCCGGGACTAGCGGGGGACGGAACACCGGGGAGCTGTTTTTT,CASSFPGTSGGRNTGELFF
NA,TRBD1,17,TRBV19,TRBJ2-1,TGTGCCAGTAGTATGGCGGCAGGGGGCCCCTCCTACAATGAGCAGTTCTTC,CASSMAAGGPSYNEQFF
NA,TRBD1,18,TRBV5-1,TRBJ1-1,TGCGCCAGCAGCTTGATATCAGGGGGCGCGAAAGGATTCACTGAAGCTTTCTTT,CASSLISGGAKGFTEAFF
NA,NA,14,TRBV5-1,TRBJ1-1,TGCGCCAGCAGCTTGGAGCCAACGAACACTGAAGCTTTCTTT,CASSLEPTNTEAFF
few,NA,15,TRBV5-1,TRBJ2-3,TGCGCCAGCAGCTTGGCCGAGCGGTACACAGATACGCAGTATTTT,CASSLAERYTDTQYF
NA,NA,12,TRBV29-1,TRBJ1-2,TGCAGCGTTTTGGGCAGCAACTATGGCTACACCTTC,CSVLGSNYGYTF
many,NA,13,TRBV7-2,TRBJ2-3,TGTGCCAGCAGAGCGACTATCACAGATACGCAGTATTTT,CASRATITDTQYF
few,TRBD2,16,TRBV5-1,TRBJ2-1,TGCGCCAGCAGCGTGGTAACTAGCGGGAGAAGCGGTGAGCAGTTCTTC,CASSVVTSGRSGEQFF
few,NA,14,TRBV5-8,TRBJ1-1,TGTGCCAGCAGCTTGGCCCCCCGGAACACTGAAGCTTTCTTT,CASSLAPRNTEAFF
many,NA,14,TRBV29-1,TRBJ1-1,TGCAGCGTTGGTCAGCAGGTCTTAAACACTGAAGCTTTCTTT,CSVGQQVLNTEAFF
NA,NA,13,TRBV25-1,TRBJ1-2,TGTGCCAGCAGTGATCAGGGGTGGTATGGCTACACCTTC,CASSDQGWYGYTF
few,TRBD2,15,TRBV2,TRBJ2-1,TGTGCCAGCAGTGGGGAGAAGAGCGGGAGTAATGAGCAGTTCTTC,CASSGEKSGSNEQFF
NA,TRBD1,12,TRBV7-9,TRBJ1-1,TGTGCCAGCAGCAAGTGGGACAGTGAAGCTTTCTTT,CASSKWDSEAFF
NA,NA,15,TRBV7-2,TRBJ1-1,TGTGCCAGCAGCCCAACCCCATTCATGAACACTGAAGCTTTCTTT,CASSPTPFMNTEAFF
NA,TRBD2,14,TRBV7-3,TRBJ2-3,TGTGCCAGCAGCCCCCGGACTAGCGCAGATACGCAGTATTTT,CASSPRTSADTQYF
NA,TRBD1,15,TRBV30,TRBJ1-2,TGTGCCTGGAGCTATTACAGGGGCCCGAACTATGGCTACACCTTC,CAWSYYRGPNYGYTF
NA,NA,15,TRBV20-1,TRBJ2-1,TGCAGTGCTAGAGGGCTATCGAGCTCCTACAATGAGCAGTTCTTC,CSARGLSSSYNEQFF
NA,TRBD1,15,TRBV29-1,TRBJ2-2,TGCAGCGCCGGGGCAGGGGGCCCGAACACCGGGGAGCTGTTTTTT,CSAGAGGPNTGELFF
few,TRBD1,13,TRBV20-1,TRBJ2-7,TGCAGTGCTAGGGACAGGGGGCAGTACGAGCAGTACTTC,CSARDRGQYEQYF